This is a list of T cell receptor beta chains from one sample in a study of early T cells in non-severe SARS-CoV-2 infection. TCRdb passed the 5' RACE reads through MiXCR, listing each CDR3 protein once. The repertoire holds about 110,000 distinct CDR3 sequences, with about 12% as singletons. What was sequenced was whole blood. The source of these receptors is an adult who was a healthcare worker with PCR-confirmed SARS-CoV-2 infection or an uninfected control (not recorded which). Each CDR3 is given with its conserved first and last residue. The D gene is left open where the match is weak. Only part of the rows carry a size: once, few, many, or a class if the clone is expanded.

d_call	v_call	clone_size	j_call	cdr3_aa	cdr3_nt
NA	TRBV6-6	few	TRBJ2-1	CASSYPEDGVYEQFF	TGTGCCAGCAGTTACCCGGAAGATGGGGTCTACGAGCAGTTCTTC
TRBD1	TRBV6-6	many	TRBJ2-6	CASSYLRAGTDSGANVLTF	TGTGCCAGCAGTTACCTACGGGCAGGGACAGACTCTGGGGCCAACGTCCTGACTTTC
NA	TRBV29-1	many	TRBJ2-1	CSGQGYDEQFF	TGCAGCGGACAAGGCTACGATGAGCAGTTCTTC
TRBD1	TRBV5-6	NA	TRBJ1-1	CASSRTGQVLEAFF	TGTGCCAGCAGCCGCACCGGACAGGTCCTTGAAGCTTTCTTT
NA	TRBV20-1	many	TRBJ1-1	CSARVQLEAFF	TGCAGTGCTAGAGTGCAACTTGAAGCTTTCTTT
TRBD1	TRBV11-2	few	TRBJ2-5	CASSQDRGRRETQYF	TGTGCCAGCAGCCAAGACAGGGGGCGGCGAGAGACCCAGTACTTC
NA	TRBV12-3/TRBV12-4	many	TRBJ1-2	CASRLRGGYTF	TGTGCCAGCAGGTTAAGAGGTGGCTACACCTTC
TRBD2	TRBV5-1	many	TRBJ2-7	CASSPSGRNYEQYF	TGCGCCAGCAGCCCGAGCGGGAGAAATTACGAGCAGTACTTC
NA	TRBV29-1	NA	TRBJ2-2	CSLYTDTGELFF	TGCAGCTTGTACACTGACACCGGGGAGCTGTTTTTT
NA	TRBV18	many	TRBJ1-1	CASSPPNLLGARNTEAFF	TGTGCCAGCTCACCGCCGAATCTTTTAGGTGCGAGGAACACTGAAGCTTTCTTT
NA	TRBV7-2	NA	TRBJ2-1	CASSLEAASYNEQFF	TGTGCCAGCAGCTTAGAGGCGGCTTCGTACAATGAGCAGTTCTTC
TRBD1	TRBV29-1	many	TRBJ2-7	CSGIQGSPYEQYF	TGCAGCGGGATACAGGGGTCCCCCTACGAGCAGTACTTC
NA	TRBV14	few	TRBJ1-3	CASSQDRSRGNTIYF	TGTGCCAGCAGCCAAGACCGTAGCAGGGGAAACACCATATATTTT
NA	TRBV6-1	few	TRBJ2-1	CASSEGLLPANEQFF	TGTGCCAGCAGTGAAGGTCTCCTGCCGGCCAATGAGCAGTTCTTC
NA	TRBV13	few	TRBJ2-2	CASSTRLFGELFF	TGTGCCAGCAGCACCCGACTGTTCGGGGAGCTGTTTTTT
NA	TRBV18	NA	TRBJ2-1	CASSPRAVRSYNEQFF	TGTGCCAGCTCCCCCAGAGCCGTTCGGTCCTACAATGAGCAGTTCTTC
NA	TRBV20-1	many	TRBJ2-2	CSARSIGEKTGELFF	TGCAGTGCTAGATCCATTGGTGAGAAGACCGGGGAGCTGTTTTTT
NA	TRBV2	NA	TRBJ1-6	CASRPENSPLHF	TGTGCCAGCAGGCCTGAGAATTCACCCCTCCACTTT
NA	TRBV20-1	few	TRBJ2-1	CSARPTTGPYNEQFF	TGCAGTGCTAGACCCACAACAGGGCCCTACAATGAGCAGTTCTTC
TRBD2	TRBV7-9	NA	TRBJ2-3	CASSLRGGADTQYF	TGTGCCAGCAGCTTACGCGGGGGGGCAGATACGCAGTATTTT
NA	TRBV6-2/TRBV6-3	many	TRBJ2-7	CASSYRADPREYF	TGTGCCAGCAGTTACAGGGCGGACCCTCGGGAGTACTTC
NA	TRBV29-1	many	TRBJ2-3	CSTHPGTDTQYF	TGCAGCACCCACCCCGGCACAGATACGCAGTATTTT
NA	TRBV27	NA	TRBJ1-2	CASSFLGGALYGYTF	TGTGCCAGCAGTTTCTTAGGGGGGGCCCTCTATGGCTACACCTTC
NA	TRBV12-3/TRBV12-4	NA	TRBJ1-6	CASSRDGNSPLHF	TGTGCCAGCAGCCGGGACGGAAATTCACCCCTCCACTTT
TRBD2	TRBV7-2	many	TRBJ2-4	CASSSSGGALAIQYF	TGTGCCAGCAGCTCCTCGGGGGGAGCTCTGGCCATTCAGTACTTC
TRBD2	TRBV28	NA	TRBJ2-5	CASSPRLAGGRETQYF	TGTGCCAGCAGTCCCCGACTAGCGGGGGGCCGGGAGACCCAGTACTTC
TRBD2	TRBV12-3/TRBV12-4	NA	TRBJ2-7	CASRLAGYYEQYF	TGTGCCAGCAGACTAGCGGGGTACTACGAGCAGTACTTC
NA	TRBV5-1	many	TRBJ2-7	CASSLVGSSSYEQYF	TGCGCCAGCAGCTTGGTCGGGTCTAGCTCCTACGAGCAGTACTTC
NA	TRBV6-1	NA	TRBJ1-1	CASLPGAFF	TGTGCCAGTCTCCCCGGAGCTTTCTTT
NA	TRBV29-1	NA	TRBJ2-7	CSVGWTTYEQYF	TGCAGCGTTGGCTGGACAACCTACGAGCAGTACTTC
NA	TRBV9	few	TRBJ2-3	CASSALHLGGADTQYF	TGTGCCAGCAGCGCCCTACACCTGGGAGGCGCAGATACGCAGTATTTT
NA	TRBV7-3	few	TRBJ2-6	CASSSGRRMSSGANVLTF	TGTGCCAGCAGCTCAGGGCGAAGAATGAGCTCTGGGGCCAACGTCCTGACTTTC
TRBD1	TRBV15	NA	TRBJ1-3	CATSEGDRGSGNTIYF	TGTGCCACCAGCGAGGGGGACAGGGGCTCTGGAAACACCATATATTTT
TRBD2	TRBV2	many	TRBJ2-1	CASTTLAGPYNEQFF	TGTGCCAGCACTACACTAGCGGGACCCTACAATGAGCAGTTCTTC
NA	TRBV11-2	few	TRBJ2-3	CASSLWGGTDTQYF	TGTGCCAGCAGCTTATGGGGCGGAACAGATACGCAGTATTTT
NA	TRBV21-1	NA	TRBJ1-1	CASSKGGPLRQSYTEAFF	TGTGCCAGCAGCAAAGGTGGCCCCTTGAGACAGAGCTACACTGAAGCTTTCTTT
NA	TRBV14	NA	TRBJ2-5	CASSLEGTPGAETQYF	TGTGCCAGCAGCTTGGAAGGGACCCCGGGGGCCGAGACCCAGTACTTC
NA	TRBV18	few	TRBJ1-5	CASSPVQEDQPQHF	TGTGCCAGCTCACCCGTACAGGAGGATCAGCCCCAGCATTTT
NA	TRBV3-1	NA	TRBJ1-6	CASSQAGIGSPLHF	TGTGCCAGCAGCCAAGCGGGAATTGGGTCACCCCTCCACTTT
NA	TRBV12-3/TRBV12-4	NA	TRBJ2-7	CASSLGDGWASREQYF	TGTGCCAGCAGTTTGGGGGACGGCTGGGCAAGTCGGGAGCAGTACTTC
TRBD1	TRBV27	NA	TRBJ1-2	CASSLFGQATNYGYTF	TGTGCCAGCAGTTTATTCGGACAGGCGACTAACTATGGCTACACCTTC
NA	TRBV19	NA	TRBJ1-2	CASTLTPNYGYTF	TGTGCCAGTACCCTGACACCTAACTATGGCTACACCTTC
NA	TRBV28	medium-sized	TRBJ2-1	CASSTLLGRSSYNEQFF	TGTGCCAGCAGTACACTCCTAGGCCGTAGCTCCTACAATGAGCAGTTCTTC
NA	TRBV3-1	many	TRBJ2-1	CASSQGVGPGEVSEQFF	TGTGCCAGCAGCCAAGGTGTTGGGCCAGGGGAGGTCAGTGAGCAGTTCTTC
NA	TRBV20-1	few	TRBJ2-3	CSAGDLRQRTDTQYF	TGCAGTGCTGGGGATCTAAGACAACGCACAGATACGCAGTATTTT
NA	TRBV29-1	few	TRBJ2-7	CSVEDRGRGSYEQYF	TGCAGCGTTGAAGATCGCGGTCGGGGATCCTACGAGCAGTACTTC
TRBD2	TRBV28	NA	TRBJ2-7	CASSLLRTSSYEQYF	TGTGCCAGCAGTTTACTCCGGACTAGCTCCTACGAGCAGTACTTC
NA	TRBV6-1	few	TRBJ2-7	CASSQKDKAYEQYF	TGTGCCAGCAGTCAAAAGGACAAAGCCTACGAGCAGTACTTC
NA	TRBV28	once	TRBJ1-2	CASRSNSNYGYTF	TGTGCCAGCAGATCCAACAGCAACTATGGCTACACCTTC
NA	TRBV20-1	once	TRBJ2-5	CSAPGQTQETQYF	TGCAGTGCTCCTGGACAGACACAAGAGACCCAGTACTTC
TRBD2	TRBV6-6	NA	TRBJ2-5	CASSQPGLAGAEGTQYF	TGTGCCAGCAGCCAGCCGGGACTAGCGGGGGCCGAAGGGACCCAGTACTTC
NA	TRBV28	NA	TRBJ1-6	CASSSLGPDNSPLHF	TGTGCCAGCAGTTCCCTCGGACCTGATAATTCACCCCTCCACTTT
NA	TRBV9	few	TRBJ1-2	CASSVNRNYGYTF	TGTGCCAGCAGCGTAAACAGGAACTATGGCTACACCTTC